The following is a T cell receptor (beta chain) sequence with its context. Only in-frame clones appear in the TCRdb table, and some are missing; sequencing was by immunoSEQ multiplex PCR. The data hold more than 35,000 clones, with more than 85% observed a single time. This entry is derived from a study of T cell changes during pregnancy in multiple sclerosis. The CDR3 contains 14 residues. This sequence was found in a female donor in good health, enrolled as a control in a pregnancy study. The material sequenced was CD4+ T cells from peripheral blood mononuclear cells, taken in the third trimester of pregnancy. V is TRBV21-1 and J is TRBJ2-1; TRBD1 is the table's D call and was not checked against the DNA. TRBV21-1 is shown as a pseudogene. CDR3 sequence (DNA): TGTGCCACCTTACAGGGGAAGGCTATGTATGAGCAGTTCTTC. As protein: CATLQGKAMYEQFF.